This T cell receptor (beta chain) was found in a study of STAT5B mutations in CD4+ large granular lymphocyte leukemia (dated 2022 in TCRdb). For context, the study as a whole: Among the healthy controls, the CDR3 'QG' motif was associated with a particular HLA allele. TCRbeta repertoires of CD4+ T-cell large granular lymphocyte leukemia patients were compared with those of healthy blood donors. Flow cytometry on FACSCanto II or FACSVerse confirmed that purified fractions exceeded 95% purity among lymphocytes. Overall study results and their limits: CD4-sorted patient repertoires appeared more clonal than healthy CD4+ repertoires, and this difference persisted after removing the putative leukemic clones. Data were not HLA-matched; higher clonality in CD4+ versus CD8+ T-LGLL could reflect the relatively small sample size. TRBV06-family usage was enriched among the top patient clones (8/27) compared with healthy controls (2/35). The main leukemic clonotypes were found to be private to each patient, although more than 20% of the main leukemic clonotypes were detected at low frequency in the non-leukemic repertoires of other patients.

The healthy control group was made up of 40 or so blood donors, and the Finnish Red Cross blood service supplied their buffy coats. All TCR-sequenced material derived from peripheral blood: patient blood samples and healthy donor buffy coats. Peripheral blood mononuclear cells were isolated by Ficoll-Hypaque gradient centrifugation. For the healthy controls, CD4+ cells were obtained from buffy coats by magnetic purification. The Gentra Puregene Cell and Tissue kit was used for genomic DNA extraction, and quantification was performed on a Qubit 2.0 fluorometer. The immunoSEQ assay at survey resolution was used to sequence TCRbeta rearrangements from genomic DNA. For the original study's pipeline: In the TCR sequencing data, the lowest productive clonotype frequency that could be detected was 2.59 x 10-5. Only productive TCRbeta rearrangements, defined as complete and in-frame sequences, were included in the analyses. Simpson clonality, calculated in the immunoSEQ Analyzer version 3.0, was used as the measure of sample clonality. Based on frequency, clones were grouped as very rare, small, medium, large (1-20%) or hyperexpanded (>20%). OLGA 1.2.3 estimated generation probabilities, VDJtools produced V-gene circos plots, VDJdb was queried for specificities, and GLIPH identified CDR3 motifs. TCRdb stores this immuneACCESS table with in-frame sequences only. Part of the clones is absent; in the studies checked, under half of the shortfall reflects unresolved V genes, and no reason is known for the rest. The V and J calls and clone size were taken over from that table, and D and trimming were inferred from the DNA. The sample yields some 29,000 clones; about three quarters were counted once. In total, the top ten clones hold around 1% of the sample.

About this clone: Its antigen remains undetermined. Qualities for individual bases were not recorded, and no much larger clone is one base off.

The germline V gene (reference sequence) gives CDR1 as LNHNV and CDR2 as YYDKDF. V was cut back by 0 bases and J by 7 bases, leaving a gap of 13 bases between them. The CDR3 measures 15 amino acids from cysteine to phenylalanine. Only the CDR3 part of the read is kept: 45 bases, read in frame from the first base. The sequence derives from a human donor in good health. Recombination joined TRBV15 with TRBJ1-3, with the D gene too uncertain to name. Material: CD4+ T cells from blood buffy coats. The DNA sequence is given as TGTGCCACCAGCAGAGATCCCAGCGCGGGGAACACCATATATTTT. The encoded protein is CATSRDPSAGNTIYF.